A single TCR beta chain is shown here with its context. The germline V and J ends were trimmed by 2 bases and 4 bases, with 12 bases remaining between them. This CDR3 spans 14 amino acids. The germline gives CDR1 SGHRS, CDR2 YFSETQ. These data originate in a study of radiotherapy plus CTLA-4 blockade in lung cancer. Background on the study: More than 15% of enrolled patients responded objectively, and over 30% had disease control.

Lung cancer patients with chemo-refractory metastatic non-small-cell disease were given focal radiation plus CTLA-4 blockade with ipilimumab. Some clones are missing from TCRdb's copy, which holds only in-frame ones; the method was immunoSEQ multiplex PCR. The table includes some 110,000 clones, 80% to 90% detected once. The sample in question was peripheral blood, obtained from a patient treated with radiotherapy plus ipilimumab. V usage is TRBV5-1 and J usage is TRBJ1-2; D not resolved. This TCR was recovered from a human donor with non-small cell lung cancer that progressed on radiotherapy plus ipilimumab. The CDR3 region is CASSFGVVGYGYTF. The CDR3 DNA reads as TGCGCCAGCAGCTTCGGGGTCGTGGGCTATGGCTACACCTTC.